Listed here is a single TCR beta chain. Use of 60 Vbeta and 13 Jbeta primers characterized the PCR. Profiled with immunoSEQ multiplex PCR; TCRdb holds only in-frame clones, not every one. This table holds around 170,000 clones, less than 75% found once. These data originate in a study of cytomegalovirus exposure and HLA in healthy donors. The CDR3 extends over 15 amino acids. V gave up 2 bases and J gave up 10 bases, with 15 bases separating them. Germline values: CDR1 KGHSH, CDR2 LQKENI. Sequencing was performed on PBMCs. The J gene is TRBJ1-6, the V gene TRBV18; D is possibly TRBD1 (5 bases). The receptor was isolated from a girl aged 10-17 years in good health and CMV-seronegative. CDR3 sequence (DNA): TGTGCCAGCTCACCAAACTCGGGGGTCGGATCACCCCTCCACTTT. It encodes CASSPNSGVGSPLHF.